The present T cell receptor (beta chain) was sequenced within a study of shared clonotypes between healthy human individuals. The overall study: The donor pool was made up of a couple of women and three men aged 18 to 49. A donor's plate count was three for CD4 naive and three for CD4 memory; CD8 naive had two and CD8 memory one. Whole-study results and caveats: The generation probabilities recorded for non-shared clonotypes fell below those of clonotypes shared by all four donors. Apart from blood, nothing was sampled; tissue repertoires likely differ.

This clone was seen a handful of times. Its specificity is unknown. The sample contains more than one DNA sequence encoding this CDR3. This table comes from immunoSEQ multiplex PCR, and its TCRdb copy is limited to in-frame clones, with some not included. This sample has over 1.5 million clones, with 95% to 99% found just once. The source is a man aged 25-45 years in good health. Material: naive CD4+ T cells sorted from blood. Subset meaning: CD45RA+ positively selected.

This CDR3 is CASSLVNTEAFF. Written as DNA, the CDR3 is TGTGCCAGCAGTTTAGTGAACACTGAAGCTTTCTTT. The genes are TRBV28 and TRBJ1-1; no firm D call. This CDR3 contains 12 residues. The germline V gene has CDR1 MDHEN and CDR2 SYDVKM. The ends were cut back, 2 bases at V and 0 bases at J, with 1 base in the middle.